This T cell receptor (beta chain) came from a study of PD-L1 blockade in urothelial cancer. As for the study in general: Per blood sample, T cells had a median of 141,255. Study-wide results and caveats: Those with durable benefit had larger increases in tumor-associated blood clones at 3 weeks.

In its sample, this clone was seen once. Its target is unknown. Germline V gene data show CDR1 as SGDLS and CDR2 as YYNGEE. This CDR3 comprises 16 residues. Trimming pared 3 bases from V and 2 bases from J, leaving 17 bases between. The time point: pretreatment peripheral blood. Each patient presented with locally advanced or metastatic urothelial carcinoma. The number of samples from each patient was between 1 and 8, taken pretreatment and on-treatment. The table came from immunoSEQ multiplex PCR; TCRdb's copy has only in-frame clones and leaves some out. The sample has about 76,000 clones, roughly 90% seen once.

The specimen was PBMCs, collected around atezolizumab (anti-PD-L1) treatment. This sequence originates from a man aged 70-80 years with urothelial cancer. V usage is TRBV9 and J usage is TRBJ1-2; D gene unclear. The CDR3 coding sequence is TGTGCCAGCAGCGCCACCCTTTTGAGGGAGAACTATGGCTACACCTTC. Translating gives CASSATLLRENYGYTF. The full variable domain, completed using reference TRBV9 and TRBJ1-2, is DSGVTQTPKHLITATGQRVTLRCSPRSGDLSVYWYQQSLDQGLQFLIQYYNGEERAKGNILERFSAQQFPDLHSELNLSSLELGDSALYFCASSATLLRENYGYTFGSGTRLTVV.